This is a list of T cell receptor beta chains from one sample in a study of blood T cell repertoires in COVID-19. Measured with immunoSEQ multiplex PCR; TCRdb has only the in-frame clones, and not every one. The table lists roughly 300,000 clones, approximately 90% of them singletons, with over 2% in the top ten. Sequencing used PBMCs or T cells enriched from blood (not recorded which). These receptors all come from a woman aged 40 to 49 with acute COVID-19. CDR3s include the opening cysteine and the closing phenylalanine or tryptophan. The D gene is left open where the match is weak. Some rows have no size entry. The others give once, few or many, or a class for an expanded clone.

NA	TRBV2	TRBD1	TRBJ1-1	TGTGCCAGCAGCGCCGGGGACAGGGAGAAAGCTTTCTTT	CASSAGDREKAFF
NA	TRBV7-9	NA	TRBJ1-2	TGTGCCAGCAGCCATTCAGGGGATGGCTACACCTTC	CASSHSGDGYTF
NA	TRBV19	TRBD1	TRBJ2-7	TGTGCCAGTAGAGGGGACAGGCCCTACGAGCAGTACTTC	CASRGDRPYEQYF
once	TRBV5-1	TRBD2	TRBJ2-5	TGCGCCAGCAGCTGGTCGGTAGCGGGGGGGATAGAGACCCAGTACTTC	CASSWSVAGGIETQYF
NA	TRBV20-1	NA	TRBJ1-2	TGCAGTGCTTGGGAGGGTGGCTACACCTTC	CSAWEGGYTF
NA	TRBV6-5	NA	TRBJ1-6	TGTGCCAGCGGAGTTAGTTCGGGAAATAATTCACCCCTCCACTTT	CASGVSSGNNSPLHF
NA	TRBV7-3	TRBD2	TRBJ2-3	TGTGCCAGCAGCTCCGGGACTAGCGGGAAAATGTATTTT	CASSSGTSGKMYF
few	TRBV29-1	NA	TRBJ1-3	TGCAGCTCCACAGGGTCTGGAAACACCATATATTTT	CSSTGSGNTIYF
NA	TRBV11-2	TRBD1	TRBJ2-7	TGTGCCAGCAGCTTGGGACAGGAGGACTACGAGCAGTACTTC	CASSLGQEDYEQYF
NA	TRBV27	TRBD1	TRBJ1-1	TGTGCCAGCAGTTTGAGGGGGCTTACTGAAGCTTTCTTT	CASSLRGLTEAFF
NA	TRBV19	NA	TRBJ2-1	TGTGCCAGTAGTATATCAGGAGGGCCACGGAATGAGCAGTTCTTC	CASSISGGPRNEQFF
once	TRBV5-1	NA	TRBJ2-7	TGCGCCAGCAGCCCAACCGGGAACTACGAGCAGTACTTC	CASSPTGNYEQYF
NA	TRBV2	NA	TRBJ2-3	TGTGCCAGCAGTGAAGCTCGTAACCGTTTAGTTGATACGCAGTATTTT	CASSEARNRLVDTQYF
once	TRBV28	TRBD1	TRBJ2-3	TGTGCCAGCAGCAACAGGGGGGCGGCGCAGTATTTT	CASSNRGAAQYF
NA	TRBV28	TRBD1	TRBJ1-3	TGTGCCAGCAGTTTAGGTCTACGGAGGGGGCCGAGCTCTGGAAACACCATATATTTT	CASSLGLRRGPSSGNTIYF